The clone carrying this T cell receptor beta chain was detected a few times. This specimen comes from a study of early T cells in non-severe SARS-CoV-2 infection. The junction had 3 bases not matched to a gene; V was cut back by 5 bases and J by 5 bases. The CDR3 covers 12 residues. The germline CDR1 and CDR2 sequences are WSHSY and SAAADI. TCRdb reanalysed the 5' RACE reads using MiXCR and keeps one entry per CDR3 protein. The sample lists roughly 120,000 distinct CDR3 sequences, under 15% seen once, with 21% in the top ten. The V and J genes are TRBV10-2 and TRBJ2-7; 7 bases fit TRBD1. The receptor's source is an adult who was a healthcare worker with PCR-confirmed SARS-CoV-2 infection or an uninfected control (not recorded which). Sequencing was performed on whole blood. The CDR3 sequence: CASSNRGHEQYF. The CDR3, as DNA: TGCGCCAGCAGTAACAGGGGACACGAGCAGTACTTC.